The 29 T cell receptor beta chains presented below share a single source sample, sequenced in a study of T-cell reconstitution after alpha-beta-depleted transplantation in children. Regarding the study as a whole: T-cell counts and diversity at one year post-transplant came mainly from newly produced T cells.

Their antigens are not known. Unique molecular identifiers were used in preparing the TCRbeta library. TCRdb used MiXCR to reprocess the PCR reads, holding one entry per CDR3 protein. The table has around 300,000 distinct CDR3 sequences, around 7.3% seen once. Source: peripheral blood, taken 360 days after TCRalphabeta/CD19-depleted stem cell transplant. All receptors come from a female patient aged 2-10 years who had a stem cell transplant for Fanconi anemia, so the T cells may come from the graft donor.

This clonotype has only a few counts. The gene calls are TRBV6-1 and TRBJ1-4, with D possibly TRBD1 on 5 matching bases. Germline V gives CDR1 MNHNS, CDR2 SASEGT. Trimming shortened V by 6 bases and J by 0 bases, and 14 bases separated the two germline ends. The CDR3 runs 16 residues. CDR3 bases: TGTGCCAGCAGCCGGGGGACGGGTGCAACTAATGAAAAACTGTTTTTT. As protein: CASSRGTGATNEKLFF.

This clonotype was counted only a few times. The chain has TRBV19 and TRBJ2-1, with 10 bases lining up with TRBD2. The CDR3 runs to 18 residues. CDR1 and CDR2 (germline): LNHDA, SQIVND (reference sequence). V gave up 7 bases and J gave up 4 bases; unmatched junction bases: 16. The CDR3 loop is CASNSIVASGSLYNEQFF. The DNA of the CDR3 is TGTGCCAGTAATAGTATAGTGGCTAGCGGGAGTCTATACAATGAGCAGTTCTTC.

This clonotype was recorded many times. The V gene is TRBV12-3 or TRBV12-4, the J gene TRBJ2-7, with TRBD1 matching over 8 bases. The CDR3 sequence is 15 residues long. V lost 4 bases and J lost 4; bases outside the gene matches: 9. The CDR3 sequence is CASSSDRDRRYEQYF. CDR3 bases: TGTGCCAGCAGTTCCGACCGGGACAGGCGTTACGAGCAGTACTTC.

The sample holds many counts of this clonotype. The V gene is TRBV20-1, the J gene TRBJ1-1; TRBD1 might be the D (5 bases). With 3 bases removed from V and 3 bases from J, the gap between germline ends came to 14 bases. The CDR3 runs 14 residues. Germline V gene lookup returns CDR1 DFQATT and CDR2 SNEGSKA (reference sequence). The CDR3 region has the DNA TGCAGTGCTAGTATCGACAGTGGGGACACTGAAGCTTTCTTT. It translates to CSASIDSGDTEAFF.

The chain employs TRBV4-1 and TRBJ2-1; no firm D call. The CDR3 consists of 13 residues. V shed 1 base and J shed 7 bases, with 8 bases lying between them. Germline-derived CDR1 and CDR2 are MGHRA and YSYEKL. This CDR3 is CASSQVFRNEQFF. Here the CDR3 DNA reads TGCGCCAGCAGCCAAGTTTTTAGGAATGAGCAGTTCTTC.

The sample holds a few counts of this clonotype. This chain links TRBV7-2 with TRBJ1-2; 10 nucleotides agree with TRBD1. CDR1 and CDR2 (germline): SGHTA, FQGNSA. J was trimmed by 6 bases and V by 3 bases; bases with no gene match: 4. There are 14 residues in the CDR3. CDR3 sequence: CASSLWDRGDGYTF. The CDR3 nucleotides are TGTGCCAGCAGCTTGTGGGACAGGGGCGATGGCTACACCTTC. Full variable domain (remainder filled in from reference TRBV7-2 and TRBJ1-2): GAGVSQSPSNKVTEKGKDVELRCDPISGHTALYWYRQSLGQGLEFLIYFQGNSAPDKSGLPSDRFSAERTGGSVSTLTIQRTQQEDSAVYLCASSLWDRGDGYTFGSGTRLTVV.

This clonotype was found many times. This rearrangement joins TRBV30 to TRBJ2-3; maybe TRBD1 (5 bases). The CDR3 has 15 residues. V lost 0 bases, J lost 3 bases, and 13 bases lay in between. CDR1 and CDR2 from the germline V gene are GTSNPN and SVGIG (reference sequence). The CDR3 loop is CAWSVLRGFTDTQYF. The CDR3 nucleotides are TGTGCCTGGAGTGTATTAAGGGGTTTTACAGATACGCAGTATTTT.

This clonotype came up many times. V gene TRBV29-1 combines with J gene TRBJ1-1; no firm D call. The V and J ends lost 3 bases and 1 base respectively, with 9 bases between them. The CDR3 covers 13 residues. The germline CDR1 and CDR2 sequences are SQVTM and ANQGSEA. Here the CDR3 reads CSVEFSGNTEAFF. The DNA of the CDR3 is TGCAGCGTTGAGTTTTCAGGGAACACTGAAGCTTTCTTT.

This clonotype was observed a handful of times. This rearrangement joins TRBV5-1 to TRBJ2-1; possibly TRBD1 for D (6 bases). The V gene lost 4 bases and the J gene lost 9 bases, with 14 bases spanning the gap. Germline values: CDR1 SGHRS, CDR2 YFSETQ. The CDR3 covers 13 residues. This chain's CDR3 is CASSPGTNLEQFF. The CDR3 coding sequence is TGCGCCAGCAGCCCAGGGACAAACCTTGAGCAGTTCTTC. Looking up the rest from reference TRBV5-1 and TRBJ2-1 gives the full variable domain: KAGVTQTPRYLIKTRGQQVTLSCSPISGHRSVSWYQQTPGQGLQFLFEYFSETQRNKGNFPGRFSGRQFSNSRSEMNVSTLELGDSALYLCASSPGTNLEQFFGPGTRLTVL.

The J gene is TRBJ2-5, the V gene TRBV2, with D possibly matching TRBD1 (5 bases). V was cut by 8 bases and J by 2 bases, with 12 bases left in between. The CDR3 covers 13 residues. From germline, CDR1 is SNHLY and CDR2 FYNNEI. DNA of the CDR3: TGTGCCAGCGGGTCGGACACTCAAGAGACCCAGTACTTC. Translating gives CASGSDTQETQYF.

This clonotype was picked up a small number of times. V usage is TRBV18 and J usage is TRBJ2-5; the match to TRBD2 covers 11 bases. Germline CDR1 KGHSH, CDR2 LQKENI. The CDR3 has 14 amino acids. J lost 5 bases, V lost 5 bases, and 4 bases had no gene match. Here the CDR3 reads CASSFGTSGETQYF. The DNA for the CDR3 is TGTGCCAGCTCATTTGGGACTAGCGGTGAGACCCAGTACTTC.

This clonotype was seen ten or more times. The chain is built from TRBV11-2 and TRBJ2-3, with D possibly matching TRBD2 (6 bases). The CDR3 has 15 amino acids. V lost 4 bases and J lost 5, with 16 bases in between. In germline, CDR1 is SGHAT, CDR2 FQNNGV. The CDR3 sequence is CASSSRGGSIDTQYF. In nucleotides, the CDR3 is TGTGCCAGCAGCTCCCGTGGAGGGTCCATAGATACGCAGTATTTT.

This clonotype was counted at least ten times. The V and J genes are TRBV12-3 or TRBV12-4 and TRBJ2-1, with a possible D match to TRBD2 (6 bases). Trimming cost V 7 bases and J 4 bases, with 14 bases left between them. CDR3 size: 14 residues. In nucleotides, the CDR3 is TGTGCCAGCAATATAGGCGGGGCTTACAATGAGCAGTTCTTC. It codes for CASNIGGAYNEQFF.

There are a few counts of this clonotype. The chain links TRBV6-2 or TRBV6-3 to TRBJ2-1; 7 positions match TRBD1. The junction had 21 bases not matched to a gene; V was cut back by 6 bases and J by 7 bases. Germline CDR1 is MNHEY and CDR2 is SVGEGT. The CDR3 extends over 18 amino acids. This CDR3 is CASSSMPPGQSTSNEQFF. CDR3 in DNA: TGTGCCAGCAGCTCCATGCCGCCGGGACAGTCTACGAGTAATGAGCAGTTCTTC.

A few counts support this clonotype. This chain connects TRBV2 to TRBJ2-3; D possibly corresponds to TRBD2 (7 bases). The germline gives CDR1 SNHLY, CDR2 FYNNEI. V lost 6 bases and J lost 1, with 11 bases in between. The CDR3 has 14 amino acids. CDR3 in DNA: TGTGCCAGCAGACTAGGGGGGGGCACAGATACGCAGTATTTT. This translates into CASRLGGGTDTQYF.

The chain links TRBV20-1 to TRBJ2-4, with 7 bases matching TRBD1. V lost 3 bases to trimming and J lost 0 bases; unmatched junction nucleotides: 5. The CDR3 totals 15 residues. Germline-derived CDR1 and CDR2 are DFQATT and SNEGSKA (reference sequence). In DNA form, the CDR3 reads TGCAGTGCTAGTCGGGACAGACTAGCCAAAAACATTCAGTACTTC. Encoded protein: CSASRDRLAKNIQYF.

This clonotype was seen repeatedly, ten times or more. The chain couples TRBV29-1 to TRBJ2-1, with a weak D call TRBD2 (5 bases). Per the germline V gene, CDR1 is SQVTM and CDR2 is ANQGSEA. V lost 7 bases and J 3 bases, leaving 10 bases between the germline ends. This CDR3 contains 12 residues. The CDR3 coding sequence is TGCAGCGCTGGACTGGACTACAATGAGCAGTTCTTC. It translates to CSAGLDYNEQFF.

This clonotype was counted many times. The rearrangement joins TRBV5-4 to TRBJ2-3; 9 bases are a match to TRBD2. Germline V gives CDR1 SGHNT, CDR2 YYREEE (reference sequence). The CDR3 is 16 amino acids. J lost 5 bases, V lost 0 bases, and 7 bases had no gene match. CDR3 sequence: CASSLVQREAGDTQYF. The CDR3 DNA sequence: TGTGCCAGCAGCTTGGTCCAGCGGGAGGCGGGAGATACGCAGTATTTT.

This clonotype was counted many times. The J gene is TRBJ2-3, the V gene TRBV7-6; TRBD1 is a possible D gene (6 bases). Between the trimmed V and J ends, which lost 7 bases and 3 bases, there was a span of 17 bases. Germline lookup yields CDR1 SGHVS and CDR2 FNYEAQ. This CDR3 spans 15 amino acids. The chain's CDR3 is CASTHRQGKTDTQYF. CDR3 coding DNA: TGTGCCAGCACCCATCGGCAGGGGAAGACAGATACGCAGTATTTT.

This clonotype was seen repeatedly, ten times or more. This sequence joins TRBV25-1 and TRBJ2-1, with 12 bases fitting TRBD2. V was pared by 3 bases and J by 7 bases, with 7 bases of the junction left unmatched. CDR1 and CDR2 from the germline V gene are MGHDK and SYGVNS. The CDR3 is 16 amino acids. The CDR3 region is CASSDRTSGGRNEQFF. The CDR3 coding sequence is TGTGCCAGCAGTGACCGTACTAGCGGGGGGAGGAATGAGCAGTTCTTC.

This clonotype appeared many times. V and J are TRBV5-1 and TRBJ2-5, with D hard to call. V lost 4 bases to trimming and J lost 2 bases, with 9 bases between them. From germline, CDR1 is SGHRS and CDR2 YFSETQ. This CDR3 has 13 residues. CDR3 sequence reads: CASSQGPQETQYF. The CDR3 DNA sequence: TGCGCCAGCAGCCAAGGACCACAAGAGACCCAGTACTTC.

This clonotype was picked up many times. V and J are TRBV24-1 and TRBJ2-3; D is possibly TRBD1 (5 bases). Germline-derived CDR1 and CDR2 are KGHDR and SFDVKD. Trimming took 9 bases from V and 0 from J, leaving 12 bases between them. The CDR3 loop spans 14 amino acids. The CDR3 DNA reads TGTGCCACCTCGGACAAAGCTAGCACAGATACGCAGTATTTT. Translation: CATSDKASTDTQYF.

This clonotype has more than one count but fewer than ten. The chain combines TRBV7-8 with TRBJ2-6; D ambiguous. Germline assignment: CDR1 SGHVS and CDR2 FQNEAQ. V dropped 2 bases and J dropped 1 base, with 18 bases sitting between them. The CDR3 covers 19 residues. The CDR3 region is CASSLWRHRIASGANVLTF. The CDR3, as DNA: TGTGCCAGCAGCTTATGGCGACACCGCATAGCTTCTGGGGCCAACGTCCTGACTTTC.

This clonotype was counted at least ten times. The chain couples TRBV7-2 to TRBJ2-7, with 8 bases fitting TRBD2. Germline V gene lookup returns CDR1 SGHTA and CDR2 FQGNSA. The CDR3 runs to 15 residues. With V trimmed by 0 bases and J by 7 bases, 8 bases remained unmatched. Written as DNA, the CDR3 is TGTGCCAGCAGCTTAGCTAGCGGGACTATTTGGGAGCAGTACGTC. This encodes CASSLASGTIWEQYV.

A few counts support this clonotype. V is TRBV28 and J is TRBJ1-2; D is ambiguous. V was trimmed by 6 bases and J by 5 bases, leaving 13 bases between them. Per the germline V gene, CDR1 is MDHEN and CDR2 is SYDVKM. The CDR3 sequence is 13 residues long. DNA of the CDR3: TGTGCCAGCAGCCCCGGGTCCCTTTATGGCTACACCTTC. It is translated as CASSPGSLYGYTF.

This clonotype was counted ten times or more. The V and J genes are TRBV27 and TRBJ2-7; possible D gene TRBD2, 6 bases. This CDR3 spans 13 amino acids. The germline gives CDR1 MNHEY, CDR2 SMNVEV (reference sequence). Trimming cost V 5 bases and J 1 base, with 9 bases left between them. As DNA, the CDR3 is TGTGCCAGCAGTCCGGGACTTTCCTACGAGCAGTACTTC. Amino acids: CASSPGLSYEQYF.

This clonotype has just a few counts. This sequence joins TRBV6-5 and TRBJ1-2, with TRBD1 as a possible D gene (6 bases). Looked up from germline, CDR1 is MNHEY and CDR2 is SVGAGI. The CDR3 loop spans 17 amino acids. V shed 7 bases and J shed 2 bases, with 23 bases lying between them. Here the CDR3 DNA reads TGTGCCAGCACCCCTAGGGGTACAGGGAGGTTCAACTATGGCTACACCTTC. Amino acids: CASTPRGTGRFNYGYTF.

This clonotype was seen many times. This rearrangement joins TRBV4-2 to TRBJ2-1; possible D gene TRBD2, 6 bases. CDR1 is LGHNA and CDR2 is YNFKEQ in the germline V gene. This CDR3 region has 15 residues. The V gene lost 4 bases and the J gene lost 7 bases, with 17 bases spanning the gap. CDR3 nucleotide sequence: TGTGCCAGCAGCCGGGGGGTCCTAATCTCAAATGAGCAGTTCTTC. The encoded protein is CASSRGVLISNEQFF.

There are many counts of this clonotype. The rearrangement joins TRBV29-1 to TRBJ1-1; D is unclear. Per the germline V gene, CDR1 is SQVTM and CDR2 is ANQGSEA. Trimming removed 7 bases at V and 3 bases at J, with 18 bases between. This CDR3 contains 14 residues. The CDR3 region is CSGRVTEHHTEAFF. CDR3 sequence (DNA): TGCAGCGGACGAGTCACTGAGCATCACACTGAAGCTTTCTTT. Full variable domain (missing parts from reference TRBV29-1 and TRBJ1-1): SAVISQKPSRDICQRGTSLTIQCQVDSQVTMMFWYRQQPGQSLTLIATANQGSEATYESGFVIDKFPISRPNLTFSTLTVSNMSPEDSSIYLCSGRVTEHHTEAFFGQGTRLTVV.